Sequencing of this TCR beta chain was carried out in a study of shared clonotypes between healthy human individuals. Broader study findings: Non-shared clonotypes displayed generation probabilities falling below those of clonotypes present in all four donors. A few donors had roughly 5% of their naive CD4 clonotypes in common.

The assay was immunoSEQ multiplex PCR, and TCRdb's table has in-frame clones only and misses some. The sample consists of 150,000 to 200,000 clones, 80% to 95% of them appearing once. Memory CD4+ cells were the fraction left after CD45RA+ naive selection. Concerning this clone: Its antigen is undetermined.

The junction had 15 bases not matched to a gene; V was cut back by 3 bases and J by 1 base. The germline V gene encodes CDR1 MDHEN and CDR2 SYDVKM. The CDR3 is 19 amino acids. This TCR was recovered from a woman in her 30s in good health. The V gene is TRBV28, the J gene TRBJ1-5; 7 positions match TRBD1. Sequences were obtained from naive CD4+ T cells sorted from blood. Specified subset: CD45RA+ positively selected. The CDR3 region has the DNA TGTGCCAGCAGTTTCCCGGGTTACAGGGGAGGGAAGAGCAATCAGCCCCAGCATTTT. This encodes CASSFPGYRGGKSNQPQHF. Full variable domain (outside the CDR3, taken from reference TRBV28 and TRBJ1-5): DVKVTQSSRYLVKRTGEKVFLECVQDMDHENMFWYRQDPGLGLRLIYFSYDVKMKEKGDIPEGYSVSREKKERFSLILESASTNQTSMYLCASSFPGYRGGKSNQPQHFGDGTRLSIL.